This T cell receptor (beta chain) was recovered during a study of Ad26.COV2.S vaccination and SARS-CoV-2 variants (TCRdb year 2021). Notes on the research overall: Vaccine-arm donors were drawn from COV1001, a multicentre, randomized, double-blind, placebo-controlled phase I-IIa trial of Ad26.COV2.S in healthy adults. The TCR-sequenced set comprised approximately 32 samples: some 19 Ad26.COV2.S vaccine recipients, 5 placebo recipients and 8 SARS-CoV-2 convalescent individuals. TCRbeta repertoire sequencing served as the tool for gauging how specific and how broad the SARS-CoV-2-reactive T cell receptors were following Ad26.COV2.S vaccination. Participants in the trial were split at random into five groups of five each, receiving low-dose or high-dose Ad26.COV2.S once or twice, or else placebo on both occasions. Ad26.COV2.S was given intramuscularly at 5x10^10 or 1x10^11 viral particles, as a single shot or as two shots 56 days apart. Throughout the experiments and outcome assessment, investigators stayed blinded to trial group allocation.

The germline V gene yields SGHAT for CDR1 and FQNNGV for CDR2. Its CDR3 holds 16 amino acids, cysteine through phenylalanine. The sequence is cut down to CDR3 DNA, 48 bases in frame from base 1. A distance of 13 bases separates the germline ends of V and J, which lose 1 base and 1 base respectively. The immunoSEQ Assay was the method used to sequence TCRbeta CDR3 regions. After extraction, genomic DNA underwent amplification by bias-controlled multiplex PCR, followed by high-throughput sequencing. The original pipeline was this. To quantify the absolute abundance of every unique TCRbeta CDR3 region, sequences were collapsed and filtered. T cell fraction was estimated by normalizing TCRbeta template counts to usable DNA, which was measured by amplifying reference genes present in all nucleated cells. Repertoire TCRs were annotated as SARS-CoV-2-specific by exact matching of V gene, CDR3 amino acid sequence and J gene to a known reactive TCR set. The reference SARS-CoV-2 TCR set was derived from MIRA and filtered for enrichment in COVID-19-positive ImmuneCODE repertoires, a step that removed public or cross-reactive TCRs. Using the MIRA antigens, annotated TCRs were further analysed by specific ORF or by position within an ORF. Breadth was defined as the number of annotated unique rearrangements divided by the total number of unique productive rearrangements, and depth was defined as the summed frequency of the annotated unique rearrangements. Two-sided Wilcoxon rank-sum tests were used to compare TCR breadth between groups. The immuneACCESS repertoire file appears here via TCRdb, limited to in-frame rearrangements. These files lack a portion of the clones; in checked studies, under half of the deficit traces to unresolved V genes, and the cause of the others is not known. Clonal size and the V and J genes are those of that table, whereas D and trimming came from the DNA. The sample yields about 320,000 clones; roughly 90% were counted once. The ten largest clones represent approximately 5% of the sample.

Comments on this clone: Its antigen is currently not known. No much larger clone is present one base from it, and per-base qualities are unavailable.

Paper-wide results and their limitations: According to the authors, total T cell responses may have been underestimated by the TCR breadth and depth analyses. Substantial breadth of spike-specific CD8+ and CD4+ T cell responses was reported after vaccination. The study was not powered to compare responses between vaccine doses or regimens. Vaccine and placebo recipients had comparable non-spike TCR breadth, which fits with the vaccine containing only spike. Spike-specific TCR breadth was higher in Ad26.COV2.S recipients than in placebo recipients (P = 0.0014).

Explained via the paper, the treatment or condition label denotes: roughly 18 received Ad26.COV2.S at low or high dose, single or two shots; about 5 received placebo; per-sample allocation not given. Repertoires of vaccine and placebo recipients were sequenced from samples taken on day 63 after the first injection. Cohort 1b enrolled fewer than 30 adults aged 18-55 years at a single site in Boston, USA, between 29 July and 7 August 2020. Ad26.COV2.S consisted of a replication-incompetent adenovirus type 26 vector by which a prefusion-stabilized SARS-CoV-2 spike protein from the original Wuhan strain was expressed.

The origin of this receptor is a person aged 18-60 years who received the Ad26.COV2.S COVID-19 vaccine or a placebo. The chain uses TRBV11-2 and TRBJ1-1, with a tentative D gene TRBD1 over 5 matching bases. Sequences were derived from peripheral blood, sampled in a trial of Ad26.COV2.S vaccine versus placebo. The nucleotides read TGTGCCAGCAGCTTAGCGACGTGGACACAGAACACTGAAGCTTTCTTT. It specifies CASSLATWTQNTEAFF.